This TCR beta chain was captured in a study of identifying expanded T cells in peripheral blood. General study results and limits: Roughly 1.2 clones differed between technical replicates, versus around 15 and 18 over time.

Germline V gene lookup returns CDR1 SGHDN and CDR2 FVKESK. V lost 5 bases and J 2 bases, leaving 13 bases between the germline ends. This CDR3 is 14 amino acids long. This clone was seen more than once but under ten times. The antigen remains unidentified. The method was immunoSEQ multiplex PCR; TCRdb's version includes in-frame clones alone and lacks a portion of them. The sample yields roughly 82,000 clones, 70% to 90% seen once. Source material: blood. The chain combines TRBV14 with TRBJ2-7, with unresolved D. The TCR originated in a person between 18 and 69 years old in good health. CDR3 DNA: TGTGCCAGCAGCACGCACTCAGGAACCTACGAGCAGTACTTC. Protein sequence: CASSTHSGTYEQYF.